The next 18 T cell receptor beta chains were all read from a single sample in a study of cytomegalovirus exposure and HLA in healthy donors. The PCR ran on 60 Vbeta and 13 Jbeta primers. Profiled with immunoSEQ multiplex PCR; TCRdb holds only in-frame clones, not every one. This table has 150,000 to 200,000 clones, roughly 70% appearing once. Input material: PBMCs. The receptors stem from a woman in her late teens or twenties in good health and CMV-seropositive.

The rearrangement uses TRBV27 and TRBJ2-1; D is possibly TRBD2 (5 bases). The germline CDR1 and CDR2 sequences are MNHEY and SMNVEV (reference sequence). The V gene lost 6 bases and the J gene lost 8 bases, with 17 bases spanning the gap. The CDR3 is 14 amino acids. The CDR3, as DNA: TGTGCCAGCAGCCCCACTAGACGAGGCTATGAGCAGTTCTTC. Protein: CASSPTRRGYEQFF.

V gene TRBV11-2 combines with J gene TRBJ1-2, with a possible D match to TRBD1 (5 bases). Germline V gene sequence: CDR1 SGHAT, CDR2 FQNNGV. The CDR3 spans 15 residues. V lost 3 bases to trimming and J lost 8 bases, with 19 bases between them. The CDR3 loop reads CASSLGLEAVWGYTF. CDR3 nucleotides: TGTGCCAGCAGCTTGGGGCTTGAGGCGGTTTGGGGCTACACCTTC.

This clone has just one count. V and J are TRBV28 and TRBJ1-1; no firm D call. V was cut by 8 bases and J by 6 bases, with 13 bases left in between. The germline V gene encodes CDR1 MDHEN and CDR2 SYDVKM. The CDR3 loop spans 12 amino acids. CDR3 sequence (DNA): TGTGCCAGCGGCCAAGTGGCAGCTGAAGCTTTCTTT. Encoded protein: CASGQVAAEAFF.

The rearrangement links TRBV6-1 to TRBJ1-6; the D is unclear. CDR1 MNHNS and CDR2 SASEGT come from the germline V gene. V gave up 2 bases and J gave up 7 bases, with 21 bases separating them. The CDR3 spans 18 residues. The CDR3 here is CASSEFNQVRTKNSPLHF. CDR3 bases: TGTGCCAGCAGTGAATTCAACCAGGTGCGAACAAAGAATTCACCCCTCCACTTT.

This chain joins TRBV5-6 and TRBJ2-7; D is unresolved. V lost 0 bases and J lost 4, with 8 bases in between. Germline assignment: CDR1 SGHDT and CDR2 YYEEEE. The length of the CDR3 is 13 residues. DNA of the CDR3: TGTGCCAGCAGCTTGGAGGCAGGTTACGAGCAGTACTTC. It is translated as CASSLEAGYEQYF.

The chain links TRBV6-4 to TRBJ2-7, with 8 bases fitting TRBD2. Trimming cost V 7 bases and J 0 bases; bases outside gene matches: 14. The germline V gene encodes CDR1 MRHNA and CDR2 SNTAGT. This CDR3 is built from 17 residues. The CDR3: CASTPPEAGVSSYEQYF. DNA for the CDR3: TGTGCCAGCACCCCCCCCGAAGCGGGGGTGAGCTCCTACGAGCAGTACTTC.

The chain uses TRBV4-3 and TRBJ2-7, with D possibly being TRBD2 (6 bases). The CDR3 is 16 residues long. Germline V gene sequence: CDR1 LGHNA, CDR2 YSLEER. The V end lost 4 bases, the J end lost 0 bases, and 16 bases lay between the germline ends. The CDR3 loop is CASSRRAGPSSYEQYF. CDR3 in DNA: TGCGCCAGCAGCCGGAGGGCAGGGCCGAGCTCCTACGAGCAGTACTTC.

V gene TRBV5-1 combines with J gene TRBJ2-2; 7 bases match TRBD1. V lost 3 bases, J lost 7 bases, and 6 bases stayed unmatched. CDR3 length: 14 amino acids. Germline CDR1 SGHRS, CDR2 YFSETQ. The CDR3, as DNA: TGCGCCAGCAGCTCTACAGGGGATCTCGGGGAGCTGTTTTTT. Protein: CASSSTGDLGELFF.

This chain connects TRBV12-5 to TRBJ2-1, with TRBD1 matching 10 bases. J gave up 2 bases and V 6 bases, and 4 bases lay outside the gene matches. CDR3 length: 15 amino acids. The germline V gene has CDR1 LGHNT and CDR2 FRNRAP. CDR3 protein: CASGIGTGAYNEQFF. CDR3 coding DNA: TGTGCTAGTGGCATAGGGACAGGGGCCTACAATGAGCAGTTCTTC.

The chain recombines TRBV13 with TRBJ1-1; 8 positions agree with TRBD1. CDR1 PRHDT and CDR2 FYEKMQ come from the germline V gene (reference sequence). The CDR3 spans 15 residues. J lost 3 bases, V lost 4 bases, and 7 bases had no gene match. The CDR3 region is CASSSTGEGDTEAFF. In DNA, the CDR3 is TGTGCCAGCAGCTCGACAGGGGAAGGGGACACTGAAGCTTTCTTT.

The J gene is TRBJ1-1, the V gene TRBV9; D is ambiguous. CDR3 length: 12 residues. Trimming removed 4 bases from V and 1 base from J, with 5 bases in between. CDR1 SGDLS and CDR2 YYNGEE come from the germline V gene. This CDR3 is CASSQWNTEAFF. The CDR3 region has the DNA TGTGCCAGCAGCCAATGGAACACTGAAGCTTTCTTT.

The chain combines TRBV2 with TRBJ1-5; D perhaps matches TRBD1 (6 bases). In germline, CDR1 is SNHLY, CDR2 FYNNEI. The ends were cut back, 1 base at V and 0 bases at J, with 7 bases in the middle. CDR3 size: 15 residues. CDR3 sequence (DNA): TGTGCCAGCAGTGAAGAGGGGGATAGCAATCAGCCCCAGCATTTT. Its translation: CASSEEGDSNQPQHF. The whole variable domain, remainder taken from reference TRBV2 and TRBJ1-5, is EPEVTQTPSHQVTQMGQEVILRCVPISNHLYFYWYRQILGQKVEFLVSFYNNEISEKSEIFDDQFSVERPDGSNFTLKIRSTKLEDSAMYFCASSEEGDSNQPQHFGDGTRLSIL.

The chain combines TRBV7-2 with TRBJ2-5, with D maybe TRBD1 (6 bases). The end of the DNA fits TRBJ2-7 better, so the J call may be wrong. CDR3 length equals 14 residues. Germline V gene lookup returns CDR1 SGHTA and CDR2 FQGNSA. The CDR3 loop is CASSPGGGAHEQYF. The DNA of the CDR3 is TGTGCCAGCAGTCCTGGGGGCGGAGCCCACGAGCAGTACTTC.

The chain is built from TRBV4-1 and TRBJ1-1, with D maybe TRBD1 (5 bases). CDR3 length: 13 residues. The V gene's germline CDR1 is MGHRA and CDR2 YSYEKL. Trimming removed 4 bases at V and 11 bases at J, with 17 bases between. CDR3 nucleotide sequence: TGCGCCAGCAGCCTCAACCCAGGGTTCCCGGCTTTCTTT. As protein: CASSLNPGFPAFF.

V gene TRBV6-5 combines with J gene TRBJ2-1, with TRBD1 as a possible D gene (6 bases). In germline, CDR1 is MNHEY, CDR2 SVGAGI. Trimming left V 6 bases short and J 1 base short, with 10 bases between. The CDR3 totals 14 residues. CDR3 residues: CASRNTGSYNEQFF. The CDR3 bases are TGTGCCAGCAGAAACACAGGGTCCTACAATGAGCAGTTCTTC.

V and J are TRBV6-5 and TRBJ2-5; D gene uncertain. TRBJ2-7 explains the end of the DNA better; the J call may be wrong. The germline V gene encodes CDR1 MNHEY and CDR2 SVGAGI. This CDR3 is built from 15 residues. CDR3 loop: CASRVSTTSTYEQYF. CDR3 DNA: TGTGCCAGCAGAGTGTCTACTACGTCCACCTACGAGCAGTACTTC.

The chain recombines TRBV4-3 with TRBJ2-1; D unclear. With 3 bases removed from V and 5 bases from J, the gap between germline ends came to 5 bases. The germline V gene has CDR1 LGHNA and CDR2 YSLEER. The CDR3 consists of 12 residues. The CDR3, as DNA: TGCGCCAGCAGCCATCCGGACAATGAGCAGTTCTTC. Translating gives CASSHPDNEQFF.

This chain connects TRBV28 to TRBJ2-7; the D gene is possibly TRBD1 (7 bases). Per the germline V gene, CDR1 is MDHEN and CDR2 is SYDVKM. Trimming took 5 bases from V and 12 from J, leaving 29 bases between them. The CDR3 has 16 amino acids. CDR3 amino acids: CASSGDSLGGWSRRYF. The CDR3 DNA sequence: TGTGCCAGCAGTGGGGACAGTCTTGGAGGGTGGTCTCGTCGGTACTTC.